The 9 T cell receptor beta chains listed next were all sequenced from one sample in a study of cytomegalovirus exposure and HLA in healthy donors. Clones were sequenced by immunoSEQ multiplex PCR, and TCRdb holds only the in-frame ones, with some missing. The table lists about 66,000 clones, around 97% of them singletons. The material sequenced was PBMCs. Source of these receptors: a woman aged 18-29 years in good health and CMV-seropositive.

The CDR3 coding sequence is TGTGCCTCGACTACTAGCGGGGGGCTCTCCTACAATGAGCAGTTCTTC. Amino acids: CASTTSGGLSYNEQFF. This rearrangement joins TRBV30 to TRBJ2-1, with TRBD2 matching 12 bases. CDR1 is GTSNPN, CDR2 SVGIG, per germline (reference sequence). The CDR3 has 16 residues. V shed 7 bases and J 0 bases; nucleotides not matched to a gene: 7.

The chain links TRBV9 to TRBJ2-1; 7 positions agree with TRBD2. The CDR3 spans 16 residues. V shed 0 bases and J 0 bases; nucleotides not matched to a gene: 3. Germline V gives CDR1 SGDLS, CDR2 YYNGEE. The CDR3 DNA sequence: TGTGCCAGCAGCGTAGAGGGGAGGGGCTCCTACAATGAGCAGTTCTTC. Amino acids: CASSVEGRGSYNEQFF.

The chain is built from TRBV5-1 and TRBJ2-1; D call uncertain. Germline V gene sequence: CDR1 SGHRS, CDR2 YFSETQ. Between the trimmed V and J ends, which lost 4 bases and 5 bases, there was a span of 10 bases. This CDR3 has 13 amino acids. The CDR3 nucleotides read TGCGCCAGCAGCATAGCTGAAAACAATGAGCAGTTCTTC. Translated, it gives CASSIAENNEQFF.

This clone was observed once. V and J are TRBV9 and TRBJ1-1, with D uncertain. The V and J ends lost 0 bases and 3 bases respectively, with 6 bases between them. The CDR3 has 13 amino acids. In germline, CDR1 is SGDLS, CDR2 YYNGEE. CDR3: CASSVVSDTEAFF. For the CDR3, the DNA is TGTGCCAGCAGCGTAGTCAGCGACACTGAAGCTTTCTTT.

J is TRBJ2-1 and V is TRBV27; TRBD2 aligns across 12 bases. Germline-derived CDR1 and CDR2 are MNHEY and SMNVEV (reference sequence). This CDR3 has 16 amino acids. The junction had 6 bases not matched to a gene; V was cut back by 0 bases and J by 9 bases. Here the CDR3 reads CASSLSRASGRAEQFF. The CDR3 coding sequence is TGTGCCAGCAGTTTATCTCGGGCTAGCGGGAGGGCTGAGCAGTTCTTC.

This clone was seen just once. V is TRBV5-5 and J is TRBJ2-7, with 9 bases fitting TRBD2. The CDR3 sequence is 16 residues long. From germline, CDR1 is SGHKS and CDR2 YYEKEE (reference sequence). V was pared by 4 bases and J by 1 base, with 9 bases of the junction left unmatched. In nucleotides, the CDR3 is TGTGCCAGCAGCCCGGAATGGACTAGCGTTTCCTACGAGCAGTACTTC. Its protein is CASSPEWTSVSYEQYF.

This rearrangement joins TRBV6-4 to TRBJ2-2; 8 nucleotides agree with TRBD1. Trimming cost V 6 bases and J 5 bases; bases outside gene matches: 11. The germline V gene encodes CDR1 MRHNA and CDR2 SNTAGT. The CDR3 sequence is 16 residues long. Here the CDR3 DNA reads TGTGCCAGCAGCGCTGAGGGGACAGGAGGTACCGGGGAGCTGTTTTTT. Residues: CASSAEGTGGTGELFF.

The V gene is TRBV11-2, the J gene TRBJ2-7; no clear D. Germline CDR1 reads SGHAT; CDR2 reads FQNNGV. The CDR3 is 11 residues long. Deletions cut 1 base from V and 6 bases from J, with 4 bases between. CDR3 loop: CASSLVSEQYF. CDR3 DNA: TGTGCCAGCAGCTTAGTGAGCGAGCAGTACTTC. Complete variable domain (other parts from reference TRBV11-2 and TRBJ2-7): EAGVAQSPRYKIIEKRQSVAFWCNPISGHATLYWYQQILGQGPKLLIQFQNNGVVDDSQLPKDRFSAERLKGVDSTLKIQPAKLEDSAVYLCASSLVSEQYFGPGTRLTVT.

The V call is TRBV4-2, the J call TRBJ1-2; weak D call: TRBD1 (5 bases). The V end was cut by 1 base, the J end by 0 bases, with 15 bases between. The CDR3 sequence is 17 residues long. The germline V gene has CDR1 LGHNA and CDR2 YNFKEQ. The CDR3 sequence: CASSQVFMRDSNYGYTF. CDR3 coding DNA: TGTGCCAGCAGCCAAGTCTTCATGCGGGACTCTAACTATGGCTACACCTTC.